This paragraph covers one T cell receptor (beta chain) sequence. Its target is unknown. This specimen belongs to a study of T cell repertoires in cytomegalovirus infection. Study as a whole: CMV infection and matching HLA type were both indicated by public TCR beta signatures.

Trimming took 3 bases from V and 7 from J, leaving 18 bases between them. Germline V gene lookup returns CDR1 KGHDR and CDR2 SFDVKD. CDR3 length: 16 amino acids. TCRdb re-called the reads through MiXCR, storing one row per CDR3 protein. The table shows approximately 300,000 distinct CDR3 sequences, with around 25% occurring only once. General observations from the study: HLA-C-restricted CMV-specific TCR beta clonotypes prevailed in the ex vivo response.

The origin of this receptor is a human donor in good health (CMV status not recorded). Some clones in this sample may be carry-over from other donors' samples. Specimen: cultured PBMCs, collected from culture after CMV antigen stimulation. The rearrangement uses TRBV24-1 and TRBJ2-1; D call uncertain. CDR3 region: CATSDGQYPWMNEQFF. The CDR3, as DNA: TGTGCCACCAGTGATGGGCAATACCCGTGGATGAATGAGCAGTTCTTC.